Listed here are 2 T cell receptor beta chains from one sample, sequenced in a study of blood T cell repertoires in COVID-19. TCRdb keeps only in-frame clones here, not all; method: immunoSEQ multiplex PCR. The sample shows about 150,000 clones, around 91% of them seen only once. Sequencing input: peripheral blood. These receptors were taken from a woman in her forties with acute or convalescent COVID-19.

The chain couples TRBV14 to TRBJ1-2; possibly TRBD1 for D (5 bases). Germline CDR1 and CDR2: SGHDN and FVKESK. The V gene lost 1 base and the J gene lost 6 bases, with 9 bases spanning the gap. The CDR3 totals 13 residues. For the CDR3, the DNA is TGTGCCAGCAGCCAAGGGGGGGTGCATGGCTACACCTTC. Protein sequence: CASSQGGVHGYTF.

This rearrangement joins TRBV18 to TRBJ2-5; D possibly corresponds to TRBD1 (6 bases). With 3 bases removed from V and 1 base from J, the gap between germline ends came to 12 bases. The CDR3 consists of 15 residues. The germline gives CDR1 KGHSH, CDR2 LQKENI. CDR3 amino acids: CASSPRTEAQETQYF. CDR3 sequence (DNA): TGTGCCAGCTCACCCCGGACAGAAGCCCAAGAGACCCAGTACTTC. Full variable domain (missing parts from reference TRBV18 and TRBJ2-5): NAGVMQNPRHLVRRRGQEARLRCSPMKGHSHVYWYRQLPEEGLKFMVYLQKENIIDESGMPKERFSAEFPKEGPSILRIQQVVRGDSAAYFCASSPRTEAQETQYFGPGTRLLVL.